This TCR beta chain appears in the sequencing data of a study of cytomegalovirus exposure and HLA in healthy donors (dated by TCRdb to 2015 to 2018). Background on the whole study: In an earlier analysis of roughly 590 of the donors, 276 Gb of sequence data and about 110 million unique TCR beta sequences from 150 million to 200 million T cells were reported. A later genetic analysis used genome-wide SNP genotypes for about 65% of the 666 donors, treating that subset as a discovery cohort. The later analysis used no new phenotypic data to find candidate immune exposures, relying instead on TCR beta sequences and their occurrence across donors. An early release covering about 600 HLA-typed donors comprised 250 to 350 gigabases of sequencing data and tens of millions of unique TCR sequences. In addition to the first cohort of around 670 subjects, a separate validation cohort of over 90 different subjects was used. Typing coverage varied by locus: roughly 620-640 donors for A, B, C, DRB1 and DQB1; some 520 for DQA1; over 600 for DPA1; fewer than 480 for DPB1. Several DR-DQ haplotypes were handled as single units for association and clustering, since linkage in the cohort was strong. The study aimed to test whether signatures of past pathogen exposure could be identified by cataloging public T cell receptors. An earlier analysis of 587 of the donors used high-throughput TCR beta sequencing to judge whether each TCR beta V gene segment behaved as functional or pseudogenic. Across under 500 genotyped donors of the cohort, an average of about 240,000 unique TCR beta nucleotide sequences per donor were sequenced, and roughly a sixth of those sequences were non-productive. Donor age, sex, ethnicity and CMV serostatus were collected together with the repertoire data. A later analysis re-examined previously published TCR beta repertoires from hundreds of donors and added high-resolution HLA genotyping to investigate patterns of TCR occurrence. The study used immunosequencing to profile the T cell repertoires of several hundred subjects and linked those repertoires to cytomegalovirus serostatus. HLA typing included class I and class II loci at four-digit resolution. Among the roughly 400 genotyped donors, around 81% belonged to the genetic ancestry cluster associated with self-reported Caucasian donors. To predict cytomegalovirus infection status, the study combined high-throughput TCR immunosequencing, statistical association of individual TCRs with disease status, and machine learning. All discovery cohort repertoires had been generated on a single sequencing platform. Overall results and qualifications from the work: This cohort had only TCR beta chains sequenced, and the lack of alpha or paired-chain data limited which features could be detected. In the study, roughly 160 TCR beta chains were listed as associated with cytomegalovirus. A later analysis found that HLA-associated TCR beta chains were more clonally expanded and had lower generation probabilities than equally common non-associated chains. Linkage disequilibrium might explain the correlated functional status among segregating V segments, but an unknown experimental factor could not be ruled out. A further reported finding was that TCR beta sequences accurately predicted the HLA-A and HLA-B alleles for most subjects in the first cohort. An earlier analysis of approximately 590 of the donors showed that most TCR beta V segments appeared in productive rearrangements either about 87% or about 30% of the time, which broadly matched IMGT annotations. The only immune exposure information available for the cohort was CMV serostatus. Fewer than 20 rarely observed V segments, including chromosome 9 orphons, were excluded from the earlier analysis of almost 600 of the donors because counts were too low. A cluster of highly shared sequence variants was judged likely to be a technical artifact of the sequencing pipeline. In a later genetic analysis, fewer N-insertions in productive TCRs were reported among donors in an Asian-associated ancestry cluster than the approximately 710-donor mean. A later analysis found that TCR association rates varied across HLA loci, with DRB1 alleles showing the most associated TCRs and HLA-C alleles the fewest. Cytomegalovirus status was reported to be diagnosed by the classifier with high specificity and sensitivity in both the original and validation cohorts. A few of the identified cytomegalovirus-associated TCR beta chains were confirmed in vitro to be specific for cytomegalovirus antigens. HLA typing was unavailable for some donors at each locus, so association tests used only the typed subset. An association between a missense DCLRE1C variant and V-gene and J-gene trimming of TCR beta chains was found in a later genetic analysis and replicated in an independent cohort. Assigning TCR associations to individual alleles was difficult when HLA alleles, especially DR and DQ, strongly co-occurred. Roughly uniform sequencing depth across donors was assumed in presence/absence analyses, although this assumption may not hold. According to the authors, the approach could potentially be generalized to other disease states and immunological phenotypes. According to a later analysis, most CMV-associated TCR beta chains appeared to be HLA-restricted, and the HLA associations seemed to be driven largely by CMV exposure. Most TCR sequences were observed very rarely across donors, whereas some public TCRs were present in many individuals. According to a later analysis, parvovirus B19, influenza, CMV and Epstein-Barr virus appeared linked to several top co-occurrence clusters. In a later analysis, around 17,000 TCR beta sequences were associated with specific HLA alleles at a false discovery rate of 0.05.

Note on this clone: Its antigen is still unknown. No per-base quality is available; no much larger clone lies one base away.

Library construction relied on the immunoSEQ multiplex PCR assay. A mixture of 60 forward primers for TCR Vbeta segments and 13 reverse primers for TCR Jbeta segments was used in the multiplex PCR. A multiplex PCR assay on genomic DNA amplified the CDR3 region of rearranged TCR beta genes. Amplified TCR beta libraries were sequenced as 87-base-pair reads on the Illumina HiSeq System. Regarding the original processing steps: In a later analysis, 80 million or so unique TCR beta chains were counted across the approximately 640 repertoires, and roughly 11 million of these chains were shared by at least two donors. To remove PCR and sequencing errors, raw reads were error-corrected and collapsed into unique sequences using a nearest-neighbor algorithm that merged closely related sequences. To assign V, D and J gene segments, CDR3 sequences were aligned to IMGT reference sequences. For a sequence to be retained, a match of at least six nucleotides was required to both a V gene segment and a J gene segment. A rearrangement counted as productive if the CDR3 had no stop codons and remained in frame with V and J, and every other rearrangement counted as non-productive. Following IMGT convention, CDR3 was defined as the stretch from the second conserved V-encoded cysteine to the conserved J-encoded phenylalanine. Sequences without an unambiguous match to a single V gene segment were excluded from the earlier analysis of approximately 560 of the donors. In an earlier analysis of about 590 of the donors, a V segment was called functional when productive rearrangements were above 56.7%, and segregating when the standard deviation between donors exceeded 5%. A statistical classification framework was built to diagnose cytomegalovirus status from the catalog of TCR beta chain sequences. V and J gene assignment, in a later analysis, came from comparing TCR nucleotide sequences with IMGT/GENE-DB human TR gene sequences. The TCRdist pipeline was used in a later analysis to assign CDR3 sequences and most-parsimonious VDJ recombination scenarios. In a later analysis, each TCR beta chain was defined by its CDR3 amino acid sequence together with its V-gene family, and reads lacking a unique V-gene family were excluded. In a later analysis, several hundred highly shared, low-generation-probability nucleotide sequences were removed to address suspected cross-contamination and a sequencing artifact. In a later analysis, a clonal expansion index was calculated for each public chain from normalized within-repertoire ranks of inferred template counts. Generation probabilities in a later analysis came from a VDJ recombination model fitted to out-of-frame rearrangements, and those results were checked against IGoR. In a later analysis, hypergeometric tests were used to score TCR-TCR, TCR-HLA and TCR-CMV co-occurrence, with a repertoire-size bias correction applied to TCR pairs. False discovery rates were estimated in a later analysis by permuting HLA or CMV assignments 20 times. In a later analysis, co-occurring TCRs were grouped using DBSCAN, with TCRdist sequence similarity added in when clustering inside HLA-allele-positive subsets. For co-occurrence clustering, repertoires with fewer than 30,000 or more than 120,000 public chains were excluded, along with roughly 5 repertoires with anomalous nucleotide sharing. The source is immuneACCESS, and TCRdb retained only in-frame sequences with V and J called. Part of the clones is not carried over; for the studies checked, unresolved V genes explain less than half of this, and the remainder is unexplained. V, J and clone size are taken as reported in that table, and D and trimming were inferred from the DNA itself. This sample comprises over 150,000 clones, 70% to 85% of them detected only once. Together, the top ten hold more than 2% of the sample.

The cohort was made up of 666 healthy bone marrow donors. Cohort members were all nominally healthy when sampled, although unrecorded immune exposures were likely present. The donor tested CMV seropositive and was one of the 289 seropositive cohort members. Each donor provided a peripheral blood sample, and peripheral blood mononuclear cells were used for TCR beta sequencing. Genomic DNA extraction from the blood cell samples was performed with the Qiagen DNeasy Blood Extraction Kit. Material: PBMCs. This TCR derives from a man in his forties or fifties in good health and CMV-seropositive.

The DNA sequence is given as TGTGCCAGCAGCCCGACAGACGCTAGACCCCTCCACTTT. This encodes CASSPTDARPLHF. This receptor chain uses TRBV7-9 and TRBJ1-6, and TRBD1 may be the D gene, going by 5 matching bases. V loses 5 bases of germline sequence and J loses 12 bases, and the interval between the two ends is 14 bases. Sequences SEHNR (CDR1) and FQNEAQ (CDR2) are obtained from the germline V gene (reference sequence). The CDR3 holds 13 amino acids from the cysteine to the phenylalanine. The read is trimmed to its CDR3 DNA, 39 bases read in frame from base 1.